This T cell receptor (beta chain) was observed in a study of blood T cell repertoires in COVID-19. TCRdb's copy holds only in-frame clones and misses some; the assay was immunoSEQ multiplex PCR. The sample consists of more than 80,000 clones, about 88% of them appearing once. The CDR3 runs 18 residues. Looked up from germline, CDR1 is SGHVS and CDR2 is FQNEAQ. V lost 2 bases, J lost 7 bases, and 16 bases stayed unmatched. This receptor was identified in a man between 35 and 55 years old with acute or convalescent COVID-19. The chain links TRBV7-8 to TRBJ2-1; 8 nucleotides match TRBD2. Material for sequencing was peripheral blood. The CDR3 here is CASSLKAGAPQSGNEQFF. CDR3 nucleotides: TGTGCCAGCAGCTTAAAAGCGGGAGCCCCTCAGAGTGGAAATGAGCAGTTCTTC. The full variable domain, in which reference TRBV7-8 and TRBJ2-1 provide the parts outside the CDR3, is GAGVSQSPRYKVAKRGQDVALRCDPISGHVSLFWYQQALGQGPEFLTYFQNEAQLDKSGLPSDRFFAERPEGSVSTLKIQRTQQEDSAVYLCASSLKAGAPQSGNEQFFGPGTRLTVL.